What follows is one T cell receptor (beta chain) and its context. One junction end disagrees with the germline gene, perhaps due to a read error. Germline-derived CDR1 and CDR2 are SGHTA and FQGTGA. There are 16 residues in the CDR3. This entry comes from a study of T cell changes during pregnancy in multiple sclerosis. Sequencing used immunoSEQ multiplex PCR; TCRdb keeps in-frame clones, though not all of them. Of 20,000 to 25,000 clones listed, roughly nine tenths are singletons. The chain recombines TRBV7-3 with TRBJ2-5; TRBD2 matches at 8 bases. Sequenced material: CD4+ T cells from peripheral blood mononuclear cells, taken in the third trimester of pregnancy. The TCR originated in a female donor in good health, enrolled as a control in a pregnancy study. Written as DNA, the CDR3 is TGTGCCAGCAGCTTAAGCGGGGGGACCCCCTTAGAGTCCCAGTACTTC. Its translation: CASSLSGGTPLESQYF.